This TCR beta chain was captured in a study of T cell changes during pregnancy in multiple sclerosis. This CDR3 spans 14 amino acids. J lost 5 bases, V lost 4 bases, and 2 bases had no gene match. Germline V gene lookup returns CDR1 LNHDA and CDR2 SQIVND (reference sequence). Sequenced by immunoSEQ multiplex PCR; TCRdb stores in-frame clones only, minus some. Among 70,000 to 95,000 clones, around 93% were seen once, and the ten largest hold 4.3%. The receptor's source is a female donor with multiple sclerosis, enrolled in a pregnancy study. Sequencing used peripheral blood, obtained in the first trimester of pregnancy. This chain joins TRBV19 and TRBJ1-5; 10 bases match TRBD1. The CDR3 sequence: CASSKTGGDQPQHF. The CDR3 DNA reads as TGTGCCAGTAGTAAGACAGGGGGCGATCAGCCCCAGCATTTT.